This T cell receptor beta chain was recovered during a study of immune heterogeneity within non-small cell lung tumors (dated by TCRdb to about 2018). About the investigation overall: By histology, a handful of squamous cell carcinomas, over eight non-squamous carcinomas and 1 tumor not otherwise specified were included. Binding of neoantigens to the HLA alleles of each patient was predicted with netMHCpan-3.0 for mutant peptides of 8 to 11 amino acids. TCR repertoire analysis included approximately 60 tumor loci from approximately 16 patients, whereas transcriptome data included only 45 or so loci from roughly twelve patients. To examine intratumoral immune heterogeneity, the study used whole-exome sequencing, RNA-seq and TCR beta repertoire sequencing on multiple spatially distinct regions of each NSCLC tumor. General findings and caveats noted by the study authors: High-frequency TCR beta clonotypes were largely distinct between individual patients. Local T-cell repertoire clonality showed a statistically significant but moderate positive correlation with local tumor mutational burden (R 0.3 to 0.35). Identical dominant CDR3B clonotypes recurred across loci within a patient, yet different tumor locations also harbored unique high-frequency clones.

With regard to this clonotype: It lacks a known antigen. It has no much larger one-base neighbor in the sample; base qualities were not kept.

A multiplex PCR system amplified the TCR beta CDR3 region, with a first 10-cycle round using 32 V-gene forward and 13 J-gene reverse primers. The first PCR round was done with a QIAGEN Multiplex PCR Kit, and the primer sequences were filed in Chinese patent CN105087789A. Illumina universal primers were attached in a second round of PCR run with the Phusion High-Fidelity PCR Kit. TCR libraries were paired-end sequenced at 151 bp read length on the Illumina HiSeq X Ten platform. The paper's data handling went like this. Reads without multiplex PCR primers were removed using Cutadapt, read pairs were merged using PEAR, and CDR3 regions were called using MiXCR with default settings. Repertoire diversity was assessed by Shannon entropy, and clonality was calculated as one minus the Shannon entropy divided by the ln of the count of productive unique sequences. Clonotypes at a frequency of at least 0.5% were defined as dominant or high-frequency T-cell clones. TCRdb reran the public reads through fastp at Q25 and MiXCR, keeping productive beta chains. Rows merge per CDR3 protein into single entries with the most common DNA and genes. TCRdb, not the authors, supplied the V and J calls. The table for this sample lists around 4,700 distinct CDR3 sequences; 20% to 25% of them were counted only once. About a tenth of the sample is held by the ten biggest clonotypes.

The CDR3 has 15 amino acids, counting the end cysteine and phenylalanine. The kept DNA is CDR3 alone, 45 bases in frame from the first base. At the junction V is shortened by 1 base and J by 2 bases, with 10 bases in between. CDR1 and CDR2 were assigned from the germline V gene (reference sequence) as SGHNT and YYREEE. Genomic DNA extracted from bulk tumor tissue served as TCR template, with around 590 ng gDNA amplified per sample. During surgery, multiple biopsies were taken from each primary tumor and placed as far apart as possible within the tumor mass. The study cohort was described as untreated, and the patients were newly diagnosed NSCLC cases having curative surgery. The donor group was made up of 15 newly diagnosed non-small cell lung cancer patients undergoing surgery with curative intent. The resected tumor masses were reviewed by two independent pathologists. Sequencing was performed only on DNA and RNA samples of high quality.

The sequence was obtained from a man between 60 and 75 years old with non-small cell lung cancer. The sequencing input was lung tumor tissue. Recombination connected TRBV5-4 to TRBJ2-1; the D gene is perhaps TRBD2, on 5 matching bases. Here is the DNA: TGTGCCAGCAGCTTGACGGGGTCAGCCTACAATGAGCAGTTCTTC. This yields the protein CASSLTGSAYNEQFF.